This record looks at one T cell receptor beta chain sequence and its context. The data belong to a study of blood T cell repertoires in COVID-19. In the study overall: Italy, Spain and the United States were the sources of the convalescent and acute COVID-19 samples.

The authors' processing: Reference gene primers were amplified, and this amplification served to estimate nucleated cell counts. Produced via immunoSEQ multiplex PCR; TCRdb's table is partial and in-frame only. V and J calls and clone size follow that table, whereas D and trimming were derived from the DNA. Among about 150,000 clones, more than 75% were seen once, and the ten largest hold more than 2%. The germline V gene encodes CDR1 SGHVS and CDR2 FQNEAQ. This CDR3 is built from 14 residues. The V gene lost 1 base and the J gene lost 7 bases, with 10 bases spanning the gap. The source is a man in his fifties who had recovered from COVID-19. The chain joins TRBV7-8 to TRBJ1-4, with D unclear. The sequencing input was peripheral blood. This chain's CDR3 is CASSLGAGSEKLFF. The CDR3 region has the DNA TGTGCCAGCAGCTTAGGGGCAGGCAGTGAAAAACTGTTTTTT. Filled out from reference TRBV7-8 and TRBJ1-4, the complete variable domain reads GAGVSQSPRYKVAKRGQDVALRCDPISGHVSLFWYQQALGQGPEFLTYFQNEAQLDKSGLPSDRFFAERPEGSVSTLKIQRTQQEDSAVYLCASSLGAGSEKLFFGSGTQLSVL.